Only one count was recorded for the clone carrying this TCR beta chain. In the study's own analysis: For nucleated cells, counts were estimated from reference gene primer amplification. Sequencing used immunoSEQ multiplex PCR; TCRdb keeps in-frame clones, though not all of them. V and J calls plus clone size are reproduced from that table; the DNA served to infer D and trimming. The sample contains more than 85,000 clones, about four fifths of which appear only once. This sample was taken from a study of blood T cell repertoires in COVID-19. Study overall: T cells, B-cell-depleted T cells, or PBMCs provided the cDNA or gDNA that served as material.

The sample taken for sequencing was peripheral blood. This receptor was identified in an elderly woman with acute or convalescent COVID-19.

The DNA of the CDR3 is TGTGCCAGCCCTCACAAGCAGTATTTT. Its protein product is CASPHKQYF. V gene TRBV18 combines with J gene TRBJ2-3; no reliable D call. The V end lost 8 bases, the J end lost 11 bases, and 8 bases lay between the germline ends. CDR1 is KGHSH and CDR2 is LQKENI in the germline V gene. CDR3 length equals 9 residues.